One T cell receptor (beta chain) is described in this entry. Per the original methods: Amplified reference gene primers provided the basis for estimating nucleated cell counts. The data were produced by immunoSEQ multiplex PCR, yet TCRdb's version contains in-frame clones alone and is incomplete. V and J calls and clone size are copied from that table; D and trimming were computed from the DNA. This table holds 220,000 or so clones, under 90% found once. These data originate in a study of blood T cell repertoires in COVID-19. About the study: The United States, Italy and Spain provided the acute and convalescent COVID-19 samples.

Assignment of participants to cohorts was predicated upon participant-reported clinical history. Resolution of symptoms, clearance, or two negative PCRs was present in recovered Cohort 3 donors. Trimming took 6 bases from V and 5 from J; bases not matched to a gene: 5. The CDR3 covers 15 residues. Germline CDR1 is MNHEY and CDR2 is SVGAGI. The rearrangement links TRBV6-5 to TRBJ2-5; 14 nucleotides align to TRBD2. The TCR originated in a woman aged 55 to 70 who had recovered from COVID-19. The sample comprised PBMCs or T cells enriched from blood (not recorded which). Written as DNA, the CDR3 is TGTGCCAGCAGGACTAGCGGGGGGGCCGGGGAGACCCAGTACTTC. This translates into CASRTSGGAGETQYF.